This T cell receptor beta chain was recovered during a study of OX40 agonist ivuxolimab in advanced cancers. Autoimmune disease history or systemic immunosuppression disqualified patients. CDR1 and CDR2 from the germline V gene are SEHNR and FQNEAQ (reference sequence). This CDR3 comprises 15 residues. The V gene lost 5 bases and the J gene lost 4 bases, with 14 bases spanning the gap. TCRdb keeps only in-frame clones here, not all; method: immunoSEQ multiplex PCR. The sample includes fewer than 90,000 clones, roughly 90% of them seen just once. The chain combines TRBV7-9 with TRBJ2-2, with D tentatively TRBD1 or TRBD2 (6 bases each). The sequence was collected from an adult with an advanced solid tumor such as melanoma, head and neck, liver or kidney cancer. The source material was CD4+ or CD8+ T cells sorted from blood, sampled in a trial of the OX40 agonist ivuxolimab. CDR3 coding DNA: TGTGCCAGCAGCCCCTTTGGGGGGCCCACCGGGGAGCTGTTTTTT. The encoded protein is CASSPFGGPTGELFF.